Described below is a single TCR beta chain sequence and its context. Antigen specificity is unknown. The V gene's germline CDR1 is MNHEY and CDR2 SVGAGI. CDR3 length equals 14 residues. The V end was cut by 3 bases, the J end by 7 bases, with 10 bases between. The sample originates from a study of cytotoxic CD8 clonotypes in ibrutinib-treated CLL. The overall study: It was after a median about 12 months of treatment, range 6 to 36, that response samples were taken. General observations from the study: Clonality increased at ibrutinib response and stayed stable in sustained remission. At progression, however, it fell back toward baseline. Contraction or stability on treatment was seen for public clonotypes, which were uncommon.

Sequencing was designed to attain a depth spanning 1 in 200,000 to 1 in 1 million T cells. The repertoire was sequenced with immunoSEQ multiplex PCR; TCRdb's copy has only in-frame clones and lacks some. In the table there are about 25,000 clones, 65% to 90% of which are singletons. V gene TRBV6-5 combines with J gene TRBJ1-6, with D uncertain. The receptor's source is a human donor with chronic lymphocytic leukemia. The sample in question was PBMCs, obtained after 24 months of ibrutinib treatment. CDR3 protein: CASSYGQLNSPLHF. The CDR3 bases are TGTGCCAGCAGTTATGGCCAACTCAATTCACCCCTCCACTTT.